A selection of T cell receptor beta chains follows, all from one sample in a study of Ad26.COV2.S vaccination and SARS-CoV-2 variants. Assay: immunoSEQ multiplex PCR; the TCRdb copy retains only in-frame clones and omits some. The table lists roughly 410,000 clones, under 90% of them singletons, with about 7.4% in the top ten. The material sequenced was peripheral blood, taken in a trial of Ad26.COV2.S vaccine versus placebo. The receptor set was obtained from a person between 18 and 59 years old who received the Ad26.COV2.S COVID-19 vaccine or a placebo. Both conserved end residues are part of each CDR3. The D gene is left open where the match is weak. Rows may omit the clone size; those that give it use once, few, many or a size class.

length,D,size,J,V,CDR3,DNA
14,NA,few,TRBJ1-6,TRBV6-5,CASSGHRGNSPLHF,TGTGCCAGCAGCGGACACCGAGGAAATTCACCCCTCCACTTT
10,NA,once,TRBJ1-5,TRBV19,CASNSQPQHF,TGTGCCAGTAACAGCCAGCCCCAGCATTTT
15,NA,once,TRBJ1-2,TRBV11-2,CASSLGGGRVGGYTF,TGTGCCAGCAGCTTAGGGGGGGGCAGGGTTGGTGGCTACACCTTC
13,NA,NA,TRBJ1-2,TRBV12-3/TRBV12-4,CASIPTGGYGYTF,TGTGCCAGCATCCCGACGGGGGGCTATGGCTACACCTTC
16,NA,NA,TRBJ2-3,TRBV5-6,CASSTYVAARTDTQYF,TGTGCCAGCAGCACCTATGTGGCAGCTCGCACAGATACGCAGTATTTT
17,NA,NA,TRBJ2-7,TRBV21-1,CASSKDGKDTGVDEQYF,TGTGCCAGCAGCAAAGATGGAAAGGACACCGGCGTGGACGAGCAGTACTTC
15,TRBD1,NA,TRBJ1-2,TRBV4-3,CASSRRTGGGNGYTF,TGCGCCAGCAGCCGCAGGACAGGGGGCGGTAATGGCTACACCTTC
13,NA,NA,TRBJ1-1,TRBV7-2,CASSLHMNTEAFF,TGTGCCAGCAGTTTACACATGAACACTGAAGCTTTCTTT
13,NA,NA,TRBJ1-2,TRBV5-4,CASSYRAAEGYTF,TGTGCCAGCAGCTATAGGGCCGCGGAGGGCTACACCTTC
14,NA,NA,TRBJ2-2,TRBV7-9,CASSLVAGSGELFF,TGTGCCAGCAGCTTAGTAGCAGGGTCCGGGGAGCTGTTTTTT
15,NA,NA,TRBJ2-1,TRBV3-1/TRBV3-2,CASSQGIAGNNEQFF,TGTGCCAGCAGCCAAGGGATAGCTGGGAACAATGAGCAGTTCTTC
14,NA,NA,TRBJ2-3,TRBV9,CASSAKAGWDTQYF,TGTGCCAGCAGCGCTAAGGCTGGGTGGGATACGCAGTATTTT
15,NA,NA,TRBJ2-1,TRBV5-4,CASSSPGTSYNEQFF,TGTGCCAGCAGCAGCCCGGGGACCTCCTACAATGAGCAGTTCTTC
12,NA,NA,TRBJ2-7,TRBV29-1,CSVGDFNYEQYF,TGCAGCGTTGGAGATTTCAACTACGAGCAGTACTTC
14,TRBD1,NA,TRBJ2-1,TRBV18,CASSPPELTGERFF,TGTGCCAGCTCACCACCAGAACTGACAGGGGAGCGGTTCTTC
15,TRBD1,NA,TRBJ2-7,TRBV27,CASSSAGTGYHEQYF,TGTGCCAGCAGTTCTGCCGGGACAGGGTACCACGAGCAGTACTTC
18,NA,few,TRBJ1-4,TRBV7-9,CASTGGEARAGVWEKLFF,TGTGCCAGCACCGGGGGAGAGGCTAGGGCTGGGGTTTGGGAAAAACTGTTTTTT
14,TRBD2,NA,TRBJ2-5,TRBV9,CASSAGGYRETQYF,TGTGCCAGCAGCGCCGGGGGGTATAGAGAGACCCAGTACTTC
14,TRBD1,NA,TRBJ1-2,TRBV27,CASRMGQLNYGYTF,TGTGCCAGCAGAATGGGACAGCTGAACTATGGCTACACCTTC
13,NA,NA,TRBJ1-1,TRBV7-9,CASSPPRGAEAFF,TGTGCCAGCAGCCCCCCAAGGGGGGCTGAAGCTTTCTTT